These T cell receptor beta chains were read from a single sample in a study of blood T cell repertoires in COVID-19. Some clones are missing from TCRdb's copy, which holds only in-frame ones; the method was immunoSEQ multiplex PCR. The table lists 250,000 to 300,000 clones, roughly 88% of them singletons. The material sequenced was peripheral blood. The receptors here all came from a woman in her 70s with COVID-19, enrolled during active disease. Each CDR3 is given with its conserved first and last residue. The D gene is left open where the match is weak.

CASSLTSGRAGETQYF | TGTGCCAGTAGCTTGACTAGCGGGAGGGCCGGGGAGACCCAGTACTTC | TRBJ2-5 | TRBV19 | TRBD2
CSVEGLQGTEAFF | TGCAGCGTTGAAGGCCTACAGGGTACTGAAGCTTTCTTT | TRBJ1-1 | TRBV29-1 | .
CASSPPSANTGELFF | TGTGCCAGCTCACCCCCCAGCGCGAACACCGGGGAGCTGTTTTTT | TRBJ2-2 | TRBV18 | .
CAWSVRTNRVF | TGTGCCTGGAGTGTAAGGACCAACAGGGTCTTC | TRBJ2-1 | TRBV30 | .
CSASATRQGALDF | TGCAGTGCTAGTGCCACCCGACAGGGAGCGTTGGACTTC | TRBJ2-7 | TRBV20-1 | TRBD1
CASSHGLAGDNEQFF | TGTGCCAGCAGCCACGGACTAGCGGGAGATAATGAGCAGTTCTTC | TRBJ2-1 | TRBV11-3 | TRBD2
CSAAHTEAFF | TGCAGTGCGGCCCACACTGAAGCTTTCTTT | TRBJ1-1 | TRBV20-1 | .
CATRTSGTYEQYF | TGTGCCACCCGGACTAGCGGAACCTACGAGCAGTACTTC | TRBJ2-7 | TRBV15 | TRBD2
CASSQDRQSSYEQYF | TGCGCCAGCAGCCAAGATAGACAGAGCTCCTACGAGCAGTACTTC | TRBJ2-7 | TRBV4-3 | .
CASNTGTVTEAFF | TGTGCCAGCAATACAGGGACGGTTACTGAAGCTTTCTTT | TRBJ1-1 | TRBV12-3/TRBV12-4 | .
CASSLGPETSGRGSYNEQFF | TGCGCCAGCAGCTTGGGGCCCGAGACTAGCGGGAGGGGTTCCTACAATGAGCAGTTCTTC | TRBJ2-1 | TRBV5-1 | TRBD2
CASSRTGASNQPQHF | TGTGCCAGTAGTAGGACAGGGGCCAGCAATCAGCCCCAGCATTTT | TRBJ1-5 | TRBV19 | TRBD1
CASSSGRTEAFF | TGTGCCAGCAGCTCAGGGAGGACTGAAGCTTTCTTT | TRBJ1-1 | TRBV6-6 | .